This T cell receptor beta chain was profiled in a study of post-analysis software for immune sequencing data. Study-wide background: Recorded subtypes: relapsing-remitting, secondary progressive, progressive-relapsing; some patients unannotated. Points from the study as a whole: Higher frequency in patients than in controls was seen for roughly five TRBV segments, with TRBV5-6, TRBV5-1 and TRBV20-1 among them. For normalized Chao1 diversity, multiple sclerosis patients scored significantly lower than controls did. Co-batched samples clustered tightly together by F measure.

Per germline, CDR1 MNHNY and CDR2 SVGAGI (reference sequence). Trimming left V 4 bases short and J 1 base short, with 11 bases between. This CDR3 region has 15 residues. TCR beta cDNA libraries included unique molecular identifiers. Around 500,000 cDNA molecules were recovered from an input of 1 to 10 million T cells. TCRdb independently ran MiXCR on the PCR reads; one entry per CDR3 protein. The repertoire has fewer than 850,000 distinct CDR3 sequences, 30% of them found once; the top ten carry approximately 0.55%. This clonotype was counted between two and nine times. Its antigen is undetermined. The specimen was blood. The clonotype was recovered from a girl aged 10-17 years with multiple sclerosis. V is TRBV6-6 and J is TRBJ2-1, with D unclear. CDR3 in DNA: TGTGCCAGCAGTTTCCAGCCTAATTCCTACAATGAGCAGTTCTTC. This translates into CASSFQPNSYNEQFF.